These 25 T cell receptor beta chains share one sample of origin, sequenced in a study of beta chain features in type 1 diabetes. Whole-study findings and limits: All four CD4+ subsets from Type 1 diabetes patients carried moderately but significantly shorter TCRB CDR3s.

The whole isolated RNA underwent reverse transcription, so sequencing captured expressed TCRB transcripts. Generated by immunoSEQ multiplex PCR, the TCRdb table keeps only in-frame clones and is missing some. Here the sample spans approximately 270,000 clones, 13% to 15% being singletons. No antigen has been assigned to these receptors. The specimen sequenced was naive CD4+ T cells from blood. The receptor set was obtained from a man under 40 with type 1 diabetes.

The chain joins TRBV15 to TRBJ1-2, with TRBD1 identical over 7 bases. The CDR3 extends over 13 amino acids. V gave up 9 bases and J gave up 2 bases; unmatched junction bases: 6. CDR1 is LNHNV and CDR2 is YYDKDF in the germline V gene (reference sequence). Here the CDR3 DNA reads TGTGCCACTAGACAGGGAACCAACTATGGCTACACCTTC. Translating gives CATRQGTNYGYTF.

Remarks on this clone: Relative to the germline gene, one junction end is altered; a read error may explain this. The rearrangement links TRBV7-6 to TRBJ2-3, with 7 bases identical to TRBD1. This CDR3 has 11 residues. Germline V gives CDR1 SGHVS, CDR2 FNYEAQ. The CDR3 DNA follows: TGTGCCAGCAGCCTCTCCGACAGGGCGAAGTTT. Translated, it gives CASSLSDRAKF.

This clone was observed a few times. The chain employs TRBV25-1 and TRBJ2-1, with TRBD1 matching over 7 bases. CDR1 is MGHDK and CDR2 is SYGVNS in the germline V gene. V lost 2 bases to trimming and J lost 2 bases; unmatched junction nucleotides: 3. CDR3 length equals 15 residues. CDR3 bases: TGTGCCAGCAGTGAAACAGGGGTAGCCTACAATGAGCAGTTCTTC. Residues: CASSETGVAYNEQFF.

V usage is TRBV7-3 and J usage is TRBJ2-1, with D maybe TRBD2 (6 bases). Germline CDR1 reads SGHTA; CDR2 reads FQGTGA. With 5 bases removed from V and 6 bases from J, the gap between germline ends came to 14 bases. The length of the CDR3 is 14 residues. The CDR3 spells CASSREGLTNEQFF. CDR3 nucleotide sequence: TGTGCCAGCAGCCGCGAGGGACTCACCAATGAGCAGTTCTTC.

This clone was seen only a few times. The DNA for the CDR3 is TGTGCCAGTACCGTCTCAGACAGGCGGAATCAGCCCCAGCATTTT. This gives the protein CASTVSDRRNQPQHF. The V gene is TRBV19, the J gene TRBJ1-5, with D possibly TRBD1 on 6 matching bases. The CDR3 totals 15 residues. V was pared by 7 bases and J by 4 bases, with 17 bases between. Per the germline V gene, CDR1 is LNHDA and CDR2 is SQIVND (reference sequence).

This clone occurred a few times. The CDR3 DNA sequence: TGTGCCAGCAGCTTAGAGGGGCCGGCCGAGCAGTACTTC. It is translated as CASSLEGPAEQYF. This chain connects TRBV7-8 to TRBJ2-7; D might be TRBD1 (5 bases). Germline V gene lookup returns CDR1 SGHVS and CDR2 FQNEAQ. This CDR3 is 13 amino acids long. V lost 1 base and J 6 bases, leaving 10 bases between the germline ends.

The chain recombines TRBV5-4 with TRBJ2-7; 8 nucleotides agree with TRBD1. Trimming at V came to 4 bases and at J to 4 bases, leaving 10 bases not matched to a gene. CDR3 size: 15 residues. Germline CDR1 SGHNT, CDR2 YYREEE (reference sequence). The CDR3 loop reads CASSGGTGGSYEQYF. DNA for the CDR3: TGTGCCAGCAGCGGGGGGACAGGCGGTTCTTACGAGCAGTACTTC.

This chain links TRBV13 with TRBJ1-5; 10 bases fit TRBD1. The CDR3 has 15 amino acids. Trimming at V came to 4 bases and at J to 7 bases, leaving 7 bases not matched to a gene. The germline CDR1 and CDR2 sequences are PRHDT and FYEKMQ (reference sequence). As DNA, the CDR3 is TGTGCCAGCAGCTGGGGACAGGGGAATCGGCAGCCCCAGCATTTT. Translated, it gives CASSWGQGNRQPQHF. Based on the CDR3 plus reference TRBV13 and TRBJ1-5, the full variable domain is AAGVIQSPRHLIKEKRETATLKCYPIPRHDTVYWYQQGPGQDPQFLISFYEKMQSDKGSIPDRFSAQQFSDYHSELNMSSLELGDSALYFCASSWGQGNRQPQHFGDGTRLSIL.

This clone was seen a handful of times. The chain combines TRBV5-1 with TRBJ2-1; the D is unclear. Trimming removed 4 bases from V and 3 bases from J, with 11 bases in between. CDR1 and CDR2 from the germline V gene are SGHRS and YFSETQ. The CDR3 loop spans 14 amino acids. The CDR3 reads CASSPLPGYNEQFF. The CDR3 bases are TGCGCCAGCAGCCCTTTACCAGGCTACAATGAGCAGTTCTTC. Full variable domain (remainder filled in from reference TRBV5-1 and TRBJ2-1): KAGVTQTPRYLIKTRGQQVTLSCSPISGHRSVSWYQQTPGQGLQFLFEYFSETQRNKGNFPGRFSGRQFSNSRSEMNVSTLELGDSALYLCASSPLPGYNEQFFGPGTRLTVL.

V gene TRBV18 combines with J gene TRBJ2-5; TRBD1 matches 7 bases. Losses at the gene ends were 3 bases for V and 1 base for J; bases not matched to a gene: 5. This CDR3 contains 15 residues. Germline CDR1 KGHSH, CDR2 LQKENI. CDR3 nucleotides: TGTGCCAGCTCACCGAATGGACAGGTCCAAGAGACCCAGTACTTC. Its translation: CASSPNGQVQETQYF. The full variable domain, completed using reference TRBV18 and TRBJ2-5, is NAGVMQNPRHLVRRRGQEARLRCSPMKGHSHVYWYRQLPEEGLKFMVYLQKENIIDESGMPKERFSAEFPKEGPSILRIQQVVRGDSAAYFCASSPNGQVQETQYFGPGTRLLVL.

This clone has more than one count but fewer than ten. CDR3 coding DNA: TGTGCCAGCAGCTTTCTCGGGGGGGCCTCTGGAAACACCATATATTTT. This codes for CASSFLGGASGNTIYF. The chain recombines TRBV7-9 with TRBJ1-3; possible D gene TRBD1, 6 bases. Germline lookup yields CDR1 SEHNR and CDR2 FQNEAQ (reference sequence). Trimming stripped 3 bases from V and 0 bases from J, with 12 bases between. This CDR3 region has 16 residues.

V is TRBV7-2 and J is TRBJ1-2, with 7 bases identical to TRBD1. CDR3 size: 14 residues. After removal of 2 bases from V and 7 bases from J, the junction contained 7 bases not matched to a gene. Germline values: CDR1 SGHTA, CDR2 FQGNSA. The CDR3 spells CASSLQTGEGGYTF. CDR3 DNA: TGTGCCAGCAGCTTACAAACAGGGGAAGGTGGCTACACCTTC.

Only a few counts were recorded for this clone. V usage is TRBV5-1 and J usage is TRBJ2-7; maybe TRBD1 (5 bases). There are 15 residues in the CDR3. V was clipped by 9 bases and J by 3 bases, with 22 bases between them. The germline V gene has CDR1 SGHRS and CDR2 YFSETQ. DNA of the CDR3: TGCGCCACCCGTCCGACAGCCACCAGCCTCTACGAGCAGTACTTC. Translating gives CATRPTATSLYEQYF. The full variable domain, its missing parts supplied by reference TRBV5-1 and TRBJ2-7, is KAGVTQTPRYLIKTRGQQVTLSCSPISGHRSVSWYQQTPGQGLQFLFEYFSETQRNKGNFPGRFSGRQFSNSRSEMNVSTLELGDSALYLCATRPTATSLYEQYFGPGTRLTVT.

This chain joins TRBV19 and TRBJ2-5; TRBD2 agrees at 10 bases. V lost 4 bases and J lost 1; bases outside the gene matches: 6. This CDR3 is 16 amino acids long. From germline, CDR1 is LNHDA and CDR2 SQIVND (reference sequence). Here the CDR3 DNA reads TGTGCCAGTAGTACGCGACTAGCGGGCCCCCAAGAGACCCAGTACTTC. Translating it yields CASSTRLAGPQETQYF.

The CDR3 nucleotides are TGTGCCAGCTCACCAGCTAGCGGGACTTCCTACGAGCAGTACTTC. Protein product: CASSPASGTSYEQYF. The chain links TRBV18 to TRBJ2-7; 9 bases align to TRBD2. The length of the CDR3 is 15 residues. Germline V lookup: CDR1 KGHSH, CDR2 LQKENI. V lost 2 bases, J lost 1 base, and 3 bases stayed unmatched.

This clone has just a few counts. The CDR3 spells CASSLVPGAGTEAFF. For the CDR3, the DNA is TGCGCCAGCAGCTTGGTACCGGGAGCAGGTACTGAAGCTTTCTTT. The chain has TRBV5-1 and TRBJ1-1; D gene unclear. CDR3 length equals 15 residues. V was clipped by 0 bases and J by 5 bases, with 14 bases between them. Germline-derived CDR1 and CDR2 are SGHRS and YFSETQ.

As to this clone: An end of the junction does not agree with germline; a read error may underlie this. This chain joins TRBV6-1 and TRBJ2-7, with D tentatively TRBD2 (6 bases). CDR1 is MNHNS, CDR2 SASEGT, per germline. The CDR3 runs 13 residues. The CDR3 reads CRSGPSDPYEQYF. DNA for the CDR3: TGCCGCAGCGGGCCTAGCGACCCCTACGAGCAGTACTTC.

This clone was counted only a few times. The chain has TRBV7-2 and TRBJ2-5; 9 nucleotides align to TRBD2. The CDR3 is 18 amino acids. Germline CDR1 reads SGHTA; CDR2 reads FQGNSA. Losses at the gene ends were 4 bases for V and 4 bases for J; bases not matched to a gene: 16. The CDR3 bases are TGTGCCAGCAGCTCCGGTTGGGGCGGGAGGGCCCCCGGAGAGACCCAGTACTTC. Translating gives CASSSGWGGRAPGETQYF.

V gene TRBV6-5 combines with J gene TRBJ1-2; D gene uncertain. The CDR3 loop spans 13 amino acids. V gave up 6 bases and J gave up 4 bases, with 12 bases separating them. Germline loops: CDR1 MNHEY, CDR2 SVGAGI. The CDR3 nucleotides read TGTGCCAGCAGGTCCCGGGAGATCTATGGCTACACCTTC. It is translated as CASRSREIYGYTF.

The table lists this clone with a few counts. The chain employs TRBV28 and TRBJ1-2, with no clear D. The V and J ends lost 4 bases and 7 bases respectively, with 10 bases between them. The CDR3 totals 12 residues. The germline V gene has CDR1 MDHEN and CDR2 SYDVKM. CDR3 residues: CASSSGRGGYTF. The CDR3 DNA reads as TGTGCCAGCAGTTCCGGCCGGGGTGGCTACACCTTC.

This clone showed up just a few times. The genes are TRBV29-1 and TRBJ2-2; 9 bases agree with TRBD2. The V gene end was trimmed by 5 bases and the J gene end by 6 bases; junction bases not matched to a gene: 10. The CDR3 runs 15 residues. In germline, CDR1 is SQVTM, CDR2 ANQGSEA. The CDR3 DNA reads as TGCAGCGTTCGTGCGGGAGGGCCTCTCGCCGGGGAGCTGTTTTTT. This gives the protein CSVRAGGPLAGELFF.

The genes are TRBV7-9 and TRBJ1-2; 7 positions agree with TRBD1. The V gene's germline CDR1 is SEHNR and CDR2 FQNEAQ (reference sequence). Losses at the gene ends were 4 bases for V and 4 bases for J; bases not matched to a gene: 9. The CDR3 covers 15 residues. CDR3 sequence: CASSSETGSPYGYTF. The CDR3 DNA follows: TGTGCCAGCAGCTCAGAGACAGGGTCGCCCTATGGCTACACCTTC.

This clone was picked up a small number of times. The chain couples TRBV9 to TRBJ2-7; tentative D call: TRBD2 (6 bases). CDR1 is SGDLS and CDR2 is YYNGEE in the germline V gene. Trimming pared 4 bases from V and 7 bases from J, leaving 9 bases between. The CDR3 length is 11 residues. CDR3 DNA sequence: TGTGCCAGCAGCCCGGGACTGGAGCAGTACTTC. This encodes CASSPGLEQYF.

For the CDR3, the DNA is TGTGCCAGCAGCTTCCAGGGGGCAGATACGCAGTATTTT. Translating it yields CASSFQGADTQYF. This chain uses TRBV9 with TRBJ2-3, with 7 bases that match TRBD1. V was pared by 4 bases and J by 4 bases, with 3 bases of the junction left unmatched. The CDR3 spans 13 residues. Germline loops: CDR1 SGDLS, CDR2 YYNGEE.

CDR3 loop: CASSQRDNTDTQYF. Written as DNA, the CDR3 is TGCGCCAGCAGCCAAAGGGACAACACAGATACGCAGTATTTT. This sequence joins TRBV5-1 and TRBJ2-3; the D gene is possibly TRBD1 (6 bases). Germline-derived CDR1 and CDR2 are SGHRS and YFSETQ. The CDR3 loop spans 14 amino acids. Trimming left V 4 bases short and J 2 bases short, with 11 bases between.